The sequence of this T cell receptor (beta chain) was determined in a study of blood T cells in healthy people across ages. Overall study results and limits: Nothing was known about donor CMV status, and this possibly confounded expanded clonotype changes. A conclusive naive versus antigen-experienced comparison was prevented by the unsorted PBMCs. Across samples, TCR beta diversity tracked strongly with naive T cell percentage.

Through a sample-barcoded 5' primer and a J-beta primer mix, a second PCR was run for 7 to 11 cycles. TCRdb fed the 5' RACE reads into MiXCR, producing one record per CDR3 protein. The sample holds about 780,000 distinct CDR3 sequences, 35% to 50% seen once. With each sample, at least 5 micrograms of total RNA were extracted. The CDR3 consists of 11 residues. On this clonotype itself: Its antigen is unknown.

The sequence was obtained from a man older than 75 in good health. What was sequenced was blood. The chain links TRBV21-1 to TRBJ1-3; the D segment call TRBD1 is taken from the table without a DNA check. TRBV21-1 is labeled a pseudogene. The CDR3 nucleotides are TGTGCCCCCCGGCCCGGAAACACCATATATTTT. This sequence encodes CAPRPGNTIYF.